The clone carrying this TCR beta chain appeared a single time. A junction end diverges from the germline sequence, so it may reflect a read error. This specimen includes other DNA sequences encoding the same CDR3. This sample is drawn from a study of cytomegalovirus exposure and HLA in healthy donors. Vbeta (60) and Jbeta (13) primers were used in the PCR. Assay: immunoSEQ multiplex PCR; the TCRdb copy retains only in-frame clones and omits some. The table lists roughly 190,000 clones, 80% to 85% of them singletons. CDR3 length: 18 amino acids. In germline, CDR1 is LGHNA, CDR2 YSLEER. Sequencing used PBMCs. V usage is TRBV4-3 and J usage is TRBJ2-2; D gene uncertain. This TCR came from a man aged 40-49 years in good health and CMV-seropositive. DNA of the CDR3: TGCGCAAGCAGCCAAGCGACGGCCGACTTCCCAAACACCGGGGAGCTGTTTTTT. Translated: CASSQATADFPNTGELFF.